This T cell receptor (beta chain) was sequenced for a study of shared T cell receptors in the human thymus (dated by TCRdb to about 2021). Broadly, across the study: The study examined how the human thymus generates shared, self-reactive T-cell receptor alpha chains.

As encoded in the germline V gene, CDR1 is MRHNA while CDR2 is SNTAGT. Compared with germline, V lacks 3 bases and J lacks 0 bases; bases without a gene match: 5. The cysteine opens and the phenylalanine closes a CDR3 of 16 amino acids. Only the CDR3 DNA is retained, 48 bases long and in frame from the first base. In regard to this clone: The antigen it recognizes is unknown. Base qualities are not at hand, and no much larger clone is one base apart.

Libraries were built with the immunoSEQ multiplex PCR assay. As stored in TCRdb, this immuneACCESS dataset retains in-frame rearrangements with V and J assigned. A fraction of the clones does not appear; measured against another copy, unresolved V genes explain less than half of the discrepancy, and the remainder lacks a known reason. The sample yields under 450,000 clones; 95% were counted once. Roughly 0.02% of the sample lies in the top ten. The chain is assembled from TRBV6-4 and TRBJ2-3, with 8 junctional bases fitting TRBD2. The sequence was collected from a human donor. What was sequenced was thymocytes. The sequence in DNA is TGTGCCAGCAGTGAAGAGCGGGAGTGGAGCACAGATACGCAGTATTTT. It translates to CASSEEREWSTDTQYF.